What follows are 26 T cell receptor beta chains derived from one specimen sequenced in a study of blood T cell repertoires in COVID-19. Measured with immunoSEQ multiplex PCR; TCRdb has only the in-frame clones, and not every one. The data show fewer than 250,000 clones, approximately 84% seen once. The sample consisted of peripheral blood. The receptors were sampled from a man aged 50-60 years with COVID-19, enrolled during active disease.

The J gene is TRBJ2-1, the V gene TRBV2; a weak D match, TRBD2 (7 bases). Germline-derived CDR1 and CDR2 are SNHLY and FYNNEI. This CDR3 spans 13 amino acids. The germline V and J ends were trimmed by 5 bases and 9 bases, with 14 bases remaining between them. This chain's CDR3 is CASSIWGGIEQFF. The CDR3 nucleotides are TGTGCCAGCAGTATCTGGGGGGGCATTGAGCAGTTCTTC.

The J gene is TRBJ2-2, the V gene TRBV6-4; the D is unclear. The length of the CDR3 is 13 residues. Trimming took off 4 bases at V and 0 bases at J, with 3 bases between the two ends. Germline CDR1 reads MRHNA; CDR2 reads SNTAGT. As DNA, the CDR3 is TGTGCCAGCAGTGCCTCGAACACCGGGGAGCTGTTTTTT. Amino acid sequence: CASSASNTGELFF.

The rearrangement uses TRBV5-6 and TRBJ2-5, with a weak D call TRBD1 (6 bases). Germline lookup yields CDR1 SGHDT and CDR2 YYEEEE. The CDR3 spans 14 residues. V lost 0 bases and J 9 bases, leaving 15 bases between the germline ends. CDR3 sequence reads: CASSLATRGGAQYF. As DNA, the CDR3 is TGTGCCAGCAGCTTGGCCACCAGGGGTGGGGCCCAGTACTTC.

In this sample, this clone turned up once. The V and J genes are TRBV30 and TRBJ2-5, with D maybe TRBD2 (6 bases). The germline CDR1 and CDR2 sequences are GTSNPN and SVGIG (reference sequence). The CDR3 consists of 14 residues. Here the CDR3 reads CAWGVGETQETQYF. DNA of the CDR3: TGTGCGTGGGGGGTCGGGGAGACACAAGAGACCCAGTACTTC.

This rearrangement joins TRBV7-6 to TRBJ2-5; D ambiguous. Germline lookup yields CDR1 SGHVS and CDR2 FNYEAQ. Trimming left V 2 bases short and J 1 base short, with 11 bases between. The CDR3 runs to 15 residues. The chain's CDR3 is CASSLISSAQETQYF. For the CDR3, the DNA is TGTGCCAGCAGCTTAATCTCTAGTGCCCAAGAGACCCAGTACTTC. Variable domain in full (rest from reference TRBV7-6 and TRBJ2-5): GAGVSQSPRYKVTKRGQDVALRCDPISGHVSLYWYRQALGQGPEFLTYFNYEAQQDKSGLPNDRFSAERPEGSISTLTIQRTEQRDSAMYRCASSLISSAQETQYFGPGTRLLVL.

The chain carries TRBV19 and TRBJ2-2; 14 bases align to TRBD2. Germline CDR1 LNHDA, CDR2 SQIVND (reference sequence). This CDR3 has 17 amino acids. The ends lost 1 base at V and 3 bases at J; junction bases unmatched: 1. The CDR3 region has the DNA TGTGCCAGTAGTATAGGGACTAGCGGGAGGCACACCGGGGAGCTGTTTTTT. Translation gives CASSIGTSGRHTGELFF.

The chain employs TRBV3-1 (or the pseudogene TRBV3-2) and TRBJ2-1, with D perhaps TRBD2 (6 bases). The CDR3 totals 16 residues. The germline gives CDR1 LGHDT, CDR2 YNNKEL (reference sequence). Between the trimmed V and J ends, which lost 8 bases and 3 bases, there was a span of 20 bases. The CDR3 is CASQEGAAGIYNEQFF. CDR3 coding DNA: TGTGCCAGCCAAGAGGGTGCTGCGGGAATCTACAATGAGCAGTTCTTC.

This chain connects TRBV5-4 to TRBJ2-6, with TRBD1 matching over 11 bases. From germline, CDR1 is SGHNT and CDR2 YYREEE (reference sequence). This CDR3 is 17 amino acids long. Trimming at V came to 5 bases and at J to 1 base, leaving 5 bases not matched to a gene. The DNA of the CDR3 is TGTGCCAGCAGACGCGGACAGGGGGCGTCTGGGGCCAACGTCCTGACTTTC. Translation: CASRRGQGASGANVLTF. The variable domain in full, with the rest retrieved from reference TRBV5-4 and TRBJ2-6, is ETGVTQSPTHLIKTRGQQVTLRCSSQSGHNTVSWYQQALGQGPQFIFQYYREEENGRGNFPPRFSGLQFPNYSSELNVNALELDDSALYLCASRRGQGASGANVLTFGAGSRLTVL.

The V and J genes are TRBV12-3 or TRBV12-4 and TRBJ2-1; weak D call: TRBD1 (5 bases). The V end was cut by 3 bases, the J end by 9 bases, with 9 bases between. This CDR3 contains 12 residues. The CDR3 DNA follows: TGTGCCAGCAGTTTGGGGCCCACTGAGCAGTTCTTC. This translates into CASSLGPTEQFF.

The rearrangement links TRBV28 to TRBJ1-3; perhaps TRBD1 as D (6 bases). CDR1 MDHEN and CDR2 SYDVKM come from the germline V gene. The germline V and J ends were trimmed by 10 bases and 1 base, with 20 bases remaining between them. The CDR3 consists of 16 residues. The CDR3 loop reads CAIGGPETPSGNTIYF. CDR3 nucleotides: TGTGCCATCGGGGGGCCCGAGACACCTTCTGGAAACACCATATATTTT. The complete variable domain, with remaining parts taken from reference TRBV28 and TRBJ1-3, reads DVKVTQSSRYLVKRTGEKVFLECVQDMDHENMFWYRQDPGLGLRLIYFSYDVKMKEKGDIPEGYSVSREKKERFSLILESASTNQTSMYLCAIGGPETPSGNTIYFGEGSWLTVV.

This sequence joins TRBV5-1 and TRBJ1-1; 8 bases fit TRBD1. The CDR3 consists of 16 residues. With 0 bases clipped from V and 3 bases from J, the junction kept 7 bases outside the gene matches. Germline CDR1 is SGHRS and CDR2 is YFSETQ. The chain's CDR3 is CASSLAQGALDTEAFF. CDR3 DNA: TGCGCCAGCAGCTTGGCGCAGGGGGCGCTTGACACTGAAGCTTTCTTT.

V and J are TRBV21-1 and TRBJ2-1; the table's D gene call, TRBD1, was not cross checked with the DNA. TRBV21-1 is tagged as a pseudogene. The CDR3 runs to 15 residues. CDR3 in DNA: TGTGCCAGCAGCACTCTGAAGGGAACAGGGAATGAGCAGTTCTTC. As protein: CASSTLKGTGNEQFF.

The chain combines TRBV7-9 with TRBJ1-5, with TRBD1 as a possible D gene (6 bases). CDR3 length: 14 amino acids. Deletions cut 1 base from V and 5 bases from J, with 9 bases between. Per germline, CDR1 SEHNR and CDR2 FQNEAQ (reference sequence). DNA of the CDR3: TGTGCCAGCAGCTTAGAACAGGGACATCAGCCCCAGCATTTT. It codes for CASSLEQGHQPQHF.

This clone was recorded a few times. The V gene is TRBV15, the J gene TRBJ2-7, with 8 bases fitting TRBD1. Germline-derived CDR1 and CDR2 are LNHNV and YYDKDF (reference sequence). The CDR3 extends over 13 amino acids. After removal of 4 bases from V and 3 bases from J, the junction contained 2 bases not matched to a gene. The CDR3 loop reads CATSTGQGYEQYF. The CDR3 DNA reads as TGTGCCACCAGCACCGGACAGGGCTACGAGCAGTACTTC.

V gene TRBV5-5 combines with J gene TRBJ1-5; D uncertain. Between the trimmed V and J ends, which lost 1 base and 6 bases, there was a span of 8 bases. Germline CDR1 SGHKS, CDR2 YYEKEE (reference sequence). The CDR3 length is 13 residues. The CDR3 here is CASSLSSPQPQHF. The CDR3 nucleotides are TGTGCCAGCAGCTTGTCCTCCCCTCAGCCCCAGCATTTT.

V gene TRBV5-4 combines with J gene TRBJ2-7, with 7 bases matching TRBD2. V dropped 1 base and J dropped 5; count of bases not matched to a gene: 9. Germline CDR1 is SGHNT and CDR2 is YYREEE (reference sequence). The CDR3 extends over 15 amino acids. The CDR3 DNA reads as TGTGCCAGCAGCTTGTATGGGGGAGGGCCCCACGAGCAGTACTTC. Its protein product is CASSLYGGGPHEQYF.

This clone was seen only once. This chain joins TRBV7-2 and TRBJ2-3; TRBD1 matches at 10 bases. V lost 5 bases, J lost 1 base, and 9 bases stayed unmatched. Germline loops: CDR1 SGHTA, CDR2 FQGNSA. The CDR3 length is 17 residues. The CDR3 protein is CASSRPTGTGGTDTQYF. In DNA, the CDR3 is TGTGCCAGCAGCCGCCCGACCGGGACAGGGGGCACAGATACGCAGTATTTT.

CDR3 sequence: CASSLFSGRSYEQYF. The CDR3 DNA follows: TGTGCCAGCAGCTTATTTAGCGGGAGATCCTACGAGCAGTACTTC. V and J are TRBV7-3 and TRBJ2-7, with 9 bases lining up with TRBD2. This CDR3 has 15 amino acids. CDR1 SGHTA and CDR2 FQGTGA come from the germline V gene. The ends lost 2 bases at V and 1 base at J; junction bases unmatched: 3.

In this sample, this clone turned up a few times. The chain joins TRBV5-8 to TRBJ2-3; TRBD2 aligns across 8 bases. The junction had 8 bases not matched to a gene; V was cut back by 0 bases and J by 2 bases. In germline, CDR1 is SGHTS, CDR2 YDEGEE. The CDR3 extends over 17 amino acids. CDR3 residues: CASSLGPPAGATDTQYF. The CDR3 DNA sequence: TGTGCCAGCAGCTTGGGGCCACCAGCGGGGGCCACAGATACGCAGTATTTT.

The V gene is TRBV27, the J gene TRBJ2-5, with TRBD1 matching over 7 bases. This CDR3 has 14 amino acids. Germline-derived CDR1 and CDR2 are MNHEY and SMNVEV (reference sequence). J was trimmed by 1 base and V by 4 bases; bases with no gene match: 3. The CDR3 loop is CASSSGQAQETQYF. The CDR3 coding sequence is TGTGCCAGCAGTTCTGGACAGGCCCAAGAGACCCAGTACTTC.

The chain uses TRBV9 and TRBJ1-1, with a possible D match to TRBD1 (6 bases). CDR1 and CDR2 from the germline V gene are SGDLS and YYNGEE. V lost 6 bases and J lost 5, with 14 bases in between. This CDR3 is 13 amino acids long. CDR3 in amino acids: CASTNTGRTEAFF. The CDR3 DNA is TGTGCCAGCACCAATACAGGGAGAACTGAAGCTTTCTTT.

The chain employs TRBV7-2 and TRBJ1-3; D is uncertain. V was trimmed by 5 bases and J by 1 base, leaving 9 bases between them. The germline gives CDR1 SGHTA, CDR2 FQGNSA. The length of the CDR3 is 14 residues. CDR3 nucleotide sequence: TGTGCCAGCAGCCCGGAGCCGTCTGGAAACACCATATATTTT. This codes for CASSPEPSGNTIYF.

Regarding this clone: The missing conserved phenylalanine or tryptophan at the end of this CDR3 makes a read error likely. No DNA is shown, since the ends of the CDR3 on it are uncertain; the CDR3 is the one TCRdb lists. The V call is TRBV7-8, the J call TRBJ1-1; TRBD1 is taken as the D call from the table, unchecked against the DNA. CDR1 is SGHVS, CDR2 FQNEAQ, per germline. The CDR3 spans 14 residues, counting both ends. CDR3 region: CASSSDRTAIGLDR.

The chain links TRBV6-4 to TRBJ2-1; TRBD2 matches at 7 bases. CDR1 is MRHNA and CDR2 is SNTAGT in the germline V gene. V shed 9 bases and J 3 bases; nucleotides not matched to a gene: 11. This CDR3 contains 15 residues. The CDR3 nucleotides are TGTGCCAGGGTGACTCTAGCGGTGAGCTACAATGAGCAGTTCTTC. This sequence encodes CARVTLAVSYNEQFF.

This chain connects TRBV6-5 to TRBJ1-2, with D possibly matching TRBD1 (5 bases). V lost 7 bases and J 2 bases, leaving 17 bases between the germline ends. Germline assignment: CDR1 MNHEY and CDR2 SVGAGI. The CDR3 loop spans 15 amino acids. For the CDR3, the DNA is TGTGCCAGCAAACCCCAGGGTTCACTAAACTATGGCTACACCTTC. Encoded protein: CASKPQGSLNYGYTF.

This rearrangement joins TRBV27 to TRBJ2-6; unclear D gene. The CDR3 covers 14 residues. From germline, CDR1 is MNHEY and CDR2 SMNVEV (reference sequence). The V and J ends lost 3 bases and 0 bases respectively, with 3 bases between them. This chain's CDR3 is CASSLSSGANVLTF. As DNA, the CDR3 is TGTGCCAGCAGTTTGAGCTCTGGGGCCAACGTCCTGACTTTC.